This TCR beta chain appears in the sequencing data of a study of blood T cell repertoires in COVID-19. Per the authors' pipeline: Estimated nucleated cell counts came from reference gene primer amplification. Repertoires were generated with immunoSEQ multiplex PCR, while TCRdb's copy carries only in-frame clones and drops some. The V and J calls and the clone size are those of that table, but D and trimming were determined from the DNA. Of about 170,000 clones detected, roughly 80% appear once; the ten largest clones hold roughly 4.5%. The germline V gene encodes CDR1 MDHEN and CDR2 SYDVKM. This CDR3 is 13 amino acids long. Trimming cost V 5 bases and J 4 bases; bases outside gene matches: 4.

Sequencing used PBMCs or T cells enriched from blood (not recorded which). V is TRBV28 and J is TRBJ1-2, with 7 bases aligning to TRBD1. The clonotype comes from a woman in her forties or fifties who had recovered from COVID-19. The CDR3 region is CASSVTGFYGYTF. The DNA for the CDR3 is TGTGCCAGCAGTGTGACAGGGTTCTATGGCTACACCTTC.